This T cell receptor beta chain was profiled in a study of blood T cell repertoires in COVID-19. Study-wide background: Collection of acute and convalescent COVID-19 samples took place in the United States, Italy and Spain. Sources were T cells, B-cell-depleted T cells, or PBMCs; the material itself was cDNA or gDNA.

Authors' analysis steps: Amplified reference gene primers provided the basis for estimating nucleated cell counts. Method: immunoSEQ multiplex PCR; TCRdb's copy keeps in-frame clones and lacks some. V and J calls and clone size follow that table, whereas D and trimming were derived from the DNA. The sample consists of fewer than 200,000 clones, roughly four fifths of them appearing once. Trimming removed 3 bases from V and 10 bases from J; junction bases left unmatched: 8. CDR1 and CDR2 from the germline V gene are SGHRS and YFSETQ. The CDR3 totals 15 residues. This chain connects TRBV5-1 to TRBJ1-6; 9 bases agree with TRBD1. This sequence originates from a woman between 65 and 79 years old with COVID-19, enrolled during active disease. Material for sequencing was peripheral blood. The CDR3 coding sequence is TGCGCCAGCAGCTATCAACAGGGGGCTGGATCACCCCTCCACTTT. Protein sequence: CASSYQQGAGSPLHF.